Included here is one T cell receptor beta chain sequence, with context. Its antigen has not been determined. No clone much larger than this one lies a single base away; base qualities are absent. The data were taken from a study of blood T cell repertoires in COVID-19 (dated by TCRdb to 2018 to 2020). Turning to the overall study: Samples from collaborators originated in the United States, Italy and Spain and spanned both the acute and convalescent phases of COVID-19. The prospective study material was composed of cDNA or gDNA derived from T cells, B-cell-depleted T cells, or PBMCs. Subjects who had been exposed to COVID-19, were actively infected with it, or had recovered from it provided the deeply sampled blood TCRbeta repertoires that made up the dataset. The repertoires were released in a freely available public database intended as a resource for research on the immune response to SARS-CoV-2. Samples were obtained from the ongoing ImmuneRACE study (first 160 participants) and from approximately 1,200 subjects provided by 6 global collaborators. The sample metadata nearly always contained a de-identified subject ID, COVID-19 status, age in years and sex. HLA class I and class II types, where available, came from metadata supplied by the sample provider rather than from assay-based typing.

The germline V gene encodes CDR1 SGHTA and CDR2 FQGNSA. Spanning cysteine to phenylalanine, the CDR3 consists of 15 amino acids. Solely the CDR3 DNA is kept, with 45 bases framed from the first base. V is pared back by 2 bases and J by 7 bases, with 16 bases lying between the germline termini. The immunoSEQ Assay, a bias-controlled multiplex PCR, was used to amplify TCRbeta CDR3 regions from genomic DNA. Under the source paper's analysis protocol: The number of nucleated cells in each sample was estimated by amplification of reference gene primers within the assay. To quantify the absolute abundance of each unique TCRbeta CDR3 rearrangement, sequence reads were collapsed and filtered. For each sample, productive Simpson clonality was calculated as the square root of Simpson's diversity index across productive rearrangements. This is the immuneACCESS table as TCRdb keeps it, with only in-frame sequences that have V and J called. A part of the clones is gone; compared with another copy, unresolved V genes explain less than half, and the rest is unexplained. The DNA gave D and trimming, while V, J and clone size come from that table. Across this sample there are over 20,000 clones, with about four fifths seen only once. The top ten clonotypes cover around 7% of the sample.

The collaborating institutions used their own protocols to collect whole blood in K2EDTA tubes. For TCRbeta analysis, collaborators shipped samples as frozen whole blood, isolated PBMCs, or DNA extracted from either of those sample types. General study outcomes and caveats: The amount of clinical and demographic metadata varied by source and participant and was provided uncurated.

Recombination linked TRBV7-2 to TRBJ2-3, with the identity of the D gene unclear. The receptor was isolated from a man between 65 and 85 years old with acute or convalescent COVID-19. Material for sequencing was peripheral blood. The CDR3 region reads CASSLTRTDLNTQYF. In nucleotide form, the sequence is TGTGCCAGCAGCTTAACCAGAACTGACTTGAATACGCAGTATTTT.